One T cell receptor (beta chain) is described in this entry. The data are from a study of PD-L1 blockade in urothelial cancer. About the study: The number of prior chemotherapy regimens per patient was 0 to 3. Specimens of blood held a median count of about 150,000 T cells. It was at 3 weeks (second dose) and 6 weeks after treatment start that blood was analyzed.

Per the germline V gene, CDR1 is LNHDA and CDR2 is SQIVND (reference sequence). CDR3 length: 18 residues. Trimming removed 3 bases from V and 4 bases from J; junction bases left unmatched: 13. This table comes from immunoSEQ multiplex PCR, and its TCRdb copy is limited to in-frame clones, with some not included. The sample lists under 40,000 clones, 87% occurring once. V gene TRBV19 combines with J gene TRBJ2-5; 11 nucleotides line up with TRBD1. The clonotype was recovered from a man aged 45-65 years with urothelial cancer. The input for sequencing was PBMCs, taken around atezolizumab (anti-PD-L1) treatment. CDR3 protein: CASSMARPGTGGGETQYF. The CDR3 nucleotides are TGTGCCAGTAGTATGGCCCGCCCCGGGACAGGGGGGGGAGAGACCCAGTACTTC. The variable domain in full, completed from reference TRBV19 and TRBJ2-5, reads DGGITQSPKYLFRKEGQNVTLSCEQNLNHDAMYWYRQDPGQGLRLIYYSQIVNDFQKGDIAEGYSVSREKKESFPLTVTSAQKNPTAFYLCASSMARPGTGGGETQYFGPGTRLLVL.